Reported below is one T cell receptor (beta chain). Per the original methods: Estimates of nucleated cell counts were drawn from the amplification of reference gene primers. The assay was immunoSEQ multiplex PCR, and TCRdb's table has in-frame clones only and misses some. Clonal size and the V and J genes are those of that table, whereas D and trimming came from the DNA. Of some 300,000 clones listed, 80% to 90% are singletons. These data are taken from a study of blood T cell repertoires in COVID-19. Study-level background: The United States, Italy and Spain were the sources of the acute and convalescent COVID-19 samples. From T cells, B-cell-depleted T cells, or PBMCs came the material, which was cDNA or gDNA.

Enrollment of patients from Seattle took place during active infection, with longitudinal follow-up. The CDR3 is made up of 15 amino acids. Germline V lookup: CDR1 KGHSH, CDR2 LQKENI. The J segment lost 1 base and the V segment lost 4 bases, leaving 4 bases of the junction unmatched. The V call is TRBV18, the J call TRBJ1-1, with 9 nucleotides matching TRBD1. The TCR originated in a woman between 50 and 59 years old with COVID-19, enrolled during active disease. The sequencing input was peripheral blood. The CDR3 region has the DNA TGTGCCAGCTCACGGCTGACAGGGGGGAACACTGAAGCTTTCTTT. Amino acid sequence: CASSRLTGGNTEAFF.